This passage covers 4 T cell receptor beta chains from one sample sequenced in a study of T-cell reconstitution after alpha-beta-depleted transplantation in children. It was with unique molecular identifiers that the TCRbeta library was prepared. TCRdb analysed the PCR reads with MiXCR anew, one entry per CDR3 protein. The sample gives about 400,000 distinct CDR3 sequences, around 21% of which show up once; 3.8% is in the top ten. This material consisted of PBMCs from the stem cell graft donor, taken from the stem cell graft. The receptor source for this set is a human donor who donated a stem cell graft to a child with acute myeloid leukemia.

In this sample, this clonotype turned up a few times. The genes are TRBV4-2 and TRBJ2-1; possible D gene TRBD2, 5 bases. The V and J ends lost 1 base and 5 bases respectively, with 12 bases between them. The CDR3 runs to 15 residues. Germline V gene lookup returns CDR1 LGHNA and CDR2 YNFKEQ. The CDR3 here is CASSQGTHGDNEQFF. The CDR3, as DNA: TGTGCCAGCAGCCAAGGGACCCACGGGGACAATGAGCAGTTCTTC.

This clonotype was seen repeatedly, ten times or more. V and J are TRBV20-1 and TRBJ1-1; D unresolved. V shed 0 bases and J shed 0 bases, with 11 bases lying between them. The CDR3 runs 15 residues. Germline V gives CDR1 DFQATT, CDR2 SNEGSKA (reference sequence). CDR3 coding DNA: TGCAGTGCTAGAGATGTGGGTGGCGTGAACACTGAAGCTTTCTTT. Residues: CSARDVGGVNTEAFF.

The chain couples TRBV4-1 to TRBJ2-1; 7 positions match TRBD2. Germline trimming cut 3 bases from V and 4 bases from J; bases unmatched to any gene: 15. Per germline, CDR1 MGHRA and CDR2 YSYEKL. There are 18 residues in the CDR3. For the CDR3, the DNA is TGCGCCAGCAGCCATCCGGCACCCCAGCGGGATGGTTACAATGAGCAGTTCTTC. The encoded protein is CASSHPAPQRDGYNEQFF.

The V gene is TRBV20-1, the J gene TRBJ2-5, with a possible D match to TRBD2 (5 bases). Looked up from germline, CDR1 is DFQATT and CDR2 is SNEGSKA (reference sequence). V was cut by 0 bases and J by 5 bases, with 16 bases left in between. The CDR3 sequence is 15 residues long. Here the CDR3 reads CSARDSSTGGETQYF. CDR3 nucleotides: TGCAGTGCTAGAGATTCTAGCACCGGTGGTGAGACCCAGTACTTC.